A selection of T cell receptor beta chains follows, all from one sample in a study of T cells in Graves' hyperthyroidism and ophthalmopathy. MiXCR, applied by TCRdb to the multiplex PCR reads, yields one record per CDR3 protein. The sample consists of nearly 600,000 distinct CDR3 sequences, approximately 14% of them appearing once. Sequencing used blood. These receptors all come from a woman between 18 and 29 years old with Graves' ophthalmopathy. Both conserved end residues are part of each CDR3. D genes are given only for firm matches. Clone size is shown for a subset of rows, as once, few, many or a class of expanded clone.

j_gene,v_gene,abundance,d_gene,CDR3nt,CDR3aa
TRBJ2-2,TRBV6-1,-,TRBD2,TGTGCCAACAGGGCTAGCGGGAGTGACACCGGGGAGCTGTTTTTT,CANRASGSDTGELFF
TRBJ2-1,TRBV6-5,many,-,TGTGCCAGCAGTTACCTTCGGGGGGCTTACAATGAGCAGTTCTTC,CASSYLRGAYNEQFF
TRBJ2-1,TRBV5-5,many,-,TGTGCCAGCAGCTTAGGGACTTTAATAGACAATGAGCAGTTCTTC,CASSLGTLIDNEQFF
TRBJ1-6,TRBV2,many,-,TGTGCCAGCAGCGGGCGAAGGGGTTCTTCCTATAATTCACCCCTCCACTTT,CASSGRRGSSYNSPLHF
TRBJ1-3,TRBV2,few,-,TGTGCCAGCAGTGTTAGTTATGGAAACACCATATATTTT,CASSVSYGNTIYF
TRBJ2-2,TRBV7-9,-,-,TGTGCCAGCAGCCCATTTGACGGGGAGCTGTTTTTT,CASSPFDGELFF
TRBJ2-7,TRBV5-4,-,-,TGTGCCAGCAGCTTGGGACAGGACTCGTCTGAGCAGTACTTC,CASSLGQDSSEQYF
TRBJ2-1,TRBV9,-,-,TGTGCCAGCATGCCACCCCCGATCATTATAGAGAGCGGCAATGAGCAGTTCTTC,CASMPPPIIIESGNEQFF
TRBJ2-5,TRBV4-1,-,TRBD1,TGCGCCAGCAGCCAAGATGACAGGGGGCGAGGAGAGACCCAGTACTTC,CASSQDDRGRGETQYF
TRBJ1-6,TRBV6-1,many,TRBD1,TGTGCCAGCAGTCTCACAGGGGGCAATTCACCCCTCCACTTT,CASSLTGGNSPLHF
TRBJ2-3,TRBV6-1,few,-,TGTGCCAGCAGGGAGATCAGAGCAGATACGCAGTATTTT,CASREIRADTQYF
TRBJ1-1,TRBV24-1,few,-,TGTGCCACTCAAGGGCCGGGCGCGAACACTGAAGCTTTCTTT,CATQGPGANTEAFF
TRBJ2-7,TRBV5-1,few,TRBD2,TGCGCCAGCAGCCCCCGGGGCGGGAGAGGGTACGAGCAGTACTTC,CASSPRGGRGYEQYF
TRBJ2-7,TRBV28,-,-,TGTGCCAGCTTTGACAGGAAAAACTACGAGCAGTACTTC,CASFDRKNYEQYF
TRBJ1-6,TRBV6-1,few,-,TGTGCCAGCGGCAAAGGGGTTTCACCCCTCCACTTT,CASGKGVSPLHF
TRBJ2-3,TRBV19,few,-,TGTGCCAGTAGGGGGCTAGCGAGCACAGATACGCAGTATTTT,CASRGLASTDTQYF
TRBJ2-7,TRBV6-5,-,TRBD2,TGTGCCAGCAGTTACCACACTAGCGGCAACTCCTGCGAGCAGTACTTC,CASSYHTSGNSCEQYF
TRBJ2-7,TRBV4-1,-,-,TGCGCCAGCAGCCAAGACCCGGTACGTTATTCCTACGAGCAGTACTTC,CASSQDPVRYSYEQYF
TRBJ2-1,TRBV9,-,-,TGTGCCAGCAGCGTAGATGCAGGGCTCAATGAGCAGTTCTTC,CASSVDAGLNEQFF
TRBJ1-3,TRBV11-3,many,-,TGTGCCAGCAGCCCGGACAGCTCTGGAAACACCATATATTTT,CASSPDSSGNTIYF
TRBJ1-2,TRBV11-1,few,-,TGTGCCAGCAGCTTAGCGCGGGACGACTATGGCTACACCTTC,CASSLARDDYGYTF
TRBJ2-5,TRBV7-9,many,TRBD1,TGTGCCAGCAGCTTATCGACAGGGCGAGAGACCCAGTACTTC,CASSLSTGRETQYF
TRBJ2-5,TRBV5-1,many,TRBD2,TGCGCCAGCAGGACTAGCGGGATTGAGACCCAGTACTTC,CASRTSGIETQYF
TRBJ2-5,TRBV11-2,many,-,TGTGCCAGCAGCCTAAACGGACCGATGCGGGAGACCCAGTACTTC,CASSLNGPMRETQYF
TRBJ1-1,TRBV12-3/TRBV12-4,many,-,TGTGCCAGCAGTTTGACGGGATGGGGGGCTGAGGACACTGAAGCTTTCTTT,CASSLTGWGAEDTEAFF
TRBJ1-6,TRBV20-1,few,-,TGCAGTGCTAGACAGGGAGGCCCTAGTTCACCCCTCCACTTT,CSARQGGPSSPLHF
TRBJ2-1,TRBV29-1,-,TRBD1,TGCAGCGTTGCAGGGACAGTCTGGGTTGATGAGCAGTTCTTC,CSVAGTVWVDEQFF
TRBJ2-7,TRBV3-1,-,-,TGTGCCAGCAGCGGGGCCGGGCGGGGTTACGAGCAGTACTTC,CASSGAGRGYEQYF
TRBJ2-1,TRBV19,-,TRBD2,TGTGCCAGTAGTCCGGATAGGGAGGGGAGGGCCCTTTACAATGAGCAGTTCTTC,CASSPDREGRALYNEQFF
TRBJ2-1,TRBV10-3,few,TRBD2,TGTGCCATCAGCACGGGACTAGCCGTCGGCAATGAGCAGTTCTTC,CAISTGLAVGNEQFF
TRBJ2-7,TRBV7-2,few,TRBD1,TGTGCCAGCAGCTTTCGAGACAGGGGAACCGAGCAGTACTTC,CASSFRDRGTEQYF
TRBJ1-2,TRBV2,many,-,TGTGCCAGCACCCCTAGGGAGTTGGGTGGCTACACCTTC,CASTPRELGGYTF
TRBJ1-3,TRBV11-2,-,-,TGTGCCAGCAGCTTAAACAGGGTACCACTCTCTGGAAACACCATATATTTT,CASSLNRVPLSGNTIYF
TRBJ2-7,TRBV24-1,-,-,TGTGCCACCAGTGATCCACACCGGGAGGGGGCTGGCGACGAGCAGTACTTC,CATSDPHREGAGDEQYF
TRBJ1-1,TRBV28,many,-,TGTGCCAGCAGTCTCCGTATGAACACTGAAGCTTTCTTT,CASSLRMNTEAFF
TRBJ1-2,TRBV6-2/TRBV6-3,many,-,TGTGCCAGCATCGATGGCCAGGGATGGTATGGCTACACCTTC,CASIDGQGWYGYTF
TRBJ1-5,TRBV6-1,many,TRBD1,TGTGCCAGCAAATCACAGGGGGTTCAGCCCCAGCATTTT,CASKSQGVQPQHF
TRBJ2-1,TRBV24-1,few,-,TGTGCCACCAGTGAGGGGATTATGGGTGAGCAGTTCTTC,CATSEGIMGEQFF
TRBJ2-7,TRBV7-2,many,TRBD2,TGTGCCAGCAGCTTAGGCCCTAGCGGGTACGAGCAGTACTTC,CASSLGPSGYEQYF
TRBJ2-7,TRBV3-1,many,TRBD1,TGTGCCAGCAGCCAATTTCCCGGGACAGGGGACGAGCAGTACTTC,CASSQFPGTGDEQYF
TRBJ2-1,TRBV11-1,many,-,TGTGCCAGCAGCTTAGCGGCCTACGGACAGAACTCCTACAATGAGCAGTTCTTC,CASSLAAYGQNSYNEQFF
TRBJ2-3,TRBV9,-,-,TGTGCCAGCAGCACCCAGAGGGGGTCGACCTCGCCCTCCACAGATACGCAGTATTTT,CASSTQRGSTSPSTDTQYF
TRBJ1-2,TRBV30,many,TRBD1,TGTGCCTGGGGGACAGGGGGCGCAGAAGGCTACACCTTC,CAWGTGGAEGYTF
TRBJ2-3,TRBV3-1,many,TRBD2,TGTGCCAGCAGCCCCGGGACTAGTGGAATCCCAGATACGCAGTATTTT,CASSPGTSGIPDTQYF
TRBJ1-2,TRBV29-1,many,TRBD1,TGCAGCGTTGGTGGGACAGGGGAGTTAAACGGCTATGGCTACACCTTC,CSVGGTGELNGYGYTF
TRBJ2-7,TRBV2,many,TRBD1,TGTGCCAGCAGGACAGGGCCCTACGAGCAGTACTTC,CASRTGPYEQYF
TRBJ1-5,TRBV30,many,-,TGTGCCTGGAGTATGGGACGGAATCAGCCCCAGCATTTT,CAWSMGRNQPQHF
TRBJ2-1,TRBV20-1,many,-,TGCAGTGCTAGATACACTGGGACGGCTGACAATGAGCAGTTCTTC,CSARYTGTADNEQFF
TRBJ2-1,TRBV7-9,many,TRBD2,TGTGCCAGCATCCGACTAGCGGGAGGGATAGACAATGAGCAGTTCTTC,CASIRLAGGIDNEQFF
TRBJ2-7,TRBV2,many,TRBD1,TGTGCCAGTGAGGACAGGAGCTACGAGCAGTACTTC,CASEDRSYEQYF
TRBJ2-2,TRBV2,many,-,TGTGCCAGCAGTGAAGCGCTTCCGGGGGCCGGGGAGCTGTTTTTT,CASSEALPGAGELFF
TRBJ1-1,TRBV11-2,many,-,TGTGCCAGCAGGCGCCCGGGCCTCAAAGGACCTGAAGCTTTCTTT,CASRRPGLKGPEAFF
TRBJ2-1,TRBV11-2,many,-,TGTGCCAGCAGCTACCCCAGCGGTGAGCAGTTCTTC,CASSYPSGEQFF